This T cell receptor (beta chain) was identified during a study of blood T cell repertoires in COVID-19. Study-wide background: Donors in Cohort 3 who had recovered were those with two negative PCRs, healthcare professional clearance, or resolution of their symptoms.

CDR1 is MDHEN and CDR2 is SYDVKM in the germline V gene. The CDR3 has 17 residues. V dropped 3 bases and J dropped 2; count of bases not matched to a gene: 7. Only in-frame clones appear in the TCRdb table, and some are missing; sequencing was by immunoSEQ multiplex PCR. Of approximately 250,000 clones listed, 70% to 90% are singletons. The genes are TRBV28 and TRBJ2-2; 9 bases agree with TRBD2. The sequencing input was PBMCs or T cells enriched from blood (not recorded which). The receptor was isolated from a woman aged 60-70 years in a cohort exposed to, infected with or recovered from COVID-19 (not recorded which). The CDR3 bases are TGTGCCAGCAGTTTTCCGGGGACTAGCAGAAACACCGGGGAGCTGTTTTTT. It encodes CASSFPGTSRNTGELFF.